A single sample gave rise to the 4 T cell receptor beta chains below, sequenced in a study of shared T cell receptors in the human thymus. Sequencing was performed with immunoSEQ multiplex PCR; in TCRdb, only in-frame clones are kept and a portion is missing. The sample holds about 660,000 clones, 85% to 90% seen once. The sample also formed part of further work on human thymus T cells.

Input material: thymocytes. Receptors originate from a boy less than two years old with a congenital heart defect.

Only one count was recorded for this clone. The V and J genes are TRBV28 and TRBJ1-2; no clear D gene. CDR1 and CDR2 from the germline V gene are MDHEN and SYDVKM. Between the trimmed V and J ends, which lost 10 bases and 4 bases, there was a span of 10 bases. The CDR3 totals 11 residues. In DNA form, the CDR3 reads TGTGCCACCCATCAGGCCTATGGCTACACCTTC. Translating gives CATHQAYGYTF.

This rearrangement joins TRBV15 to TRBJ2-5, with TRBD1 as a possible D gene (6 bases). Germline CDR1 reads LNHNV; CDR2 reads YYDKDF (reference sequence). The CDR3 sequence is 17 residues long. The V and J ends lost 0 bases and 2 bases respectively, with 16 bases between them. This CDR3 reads CATSRDGIGQIQETQYF. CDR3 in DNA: TGTGCCACCAGCAGAGATGGTATCGGACAGATACAAGAGACCCAGTACTTC. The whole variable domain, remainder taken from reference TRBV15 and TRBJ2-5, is DAMVIQNPRYQVTQFGKPVTLSCSQTLNHNVMYWYQQKSSQAPKLLFHYYDKDFNNEADTPDNFQSRRPNTSFCFLDIRSPGLGDTAMYLCATSRDGIGQIQETQYFGPGTRLLVL.

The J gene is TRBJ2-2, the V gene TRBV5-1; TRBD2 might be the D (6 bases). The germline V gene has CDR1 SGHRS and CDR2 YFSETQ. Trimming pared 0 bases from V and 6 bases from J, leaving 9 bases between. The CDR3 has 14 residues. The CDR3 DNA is TGCGCCAGCAGCTTGGTTAGCGGTCCCGGGGAGCTGTTTTTT. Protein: CASSLVSGPGELFF.

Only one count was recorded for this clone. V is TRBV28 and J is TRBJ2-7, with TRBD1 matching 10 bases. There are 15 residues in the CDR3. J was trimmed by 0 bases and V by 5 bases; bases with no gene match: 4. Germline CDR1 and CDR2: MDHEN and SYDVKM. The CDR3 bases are TGTGCCAGCAGTCTGGGACAGGGGACCTCCTACGAGCAGTACTTC. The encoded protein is CASSLGQGTSYEQYF.